The table lists the clone carrying this TCR beta chain with a few counts. Its matching antigen is unknown. The data belong to a study of CD8+CD57+ T cells in acquired aplastic anemia. Background on the study: Sorted CD4+ and CD8+ cells yielded roughly 3 ug of DNA on average. Regarding the study as a whole: Patients and controls shared 25 to 35 CD8+ CDR3 sequences, which appeared highly expressed in patients and within their immunodominant clones.

The CDR3 is 14 residues long. Germline V gene lookup returns CDR1 ENHRY and CDR2 SYGVKD. The ends were cut back, 10 bases at V and 3 bases at J, with 19 bases in the middle. Before being chosen for sequencing, patients had shown CD8+CD57+ cell expansion by flow cytometry. The enrolled patients all had severe acquired aplastic anemia. Genomic DNA, serving as template, underwent TCR beta VDJ and CDR3 profiling. Each CDR3 protein gets one entry after TCRdb re-called the reads with MiXCR. The sample lists 400,000 to 600,000 distinct CDR3 sequences; over 25% were seen once. Source material: sorted CD4+, CD8+, or CD8+CD57+ T cells (not recorded which) from PBMCs. The sequence derives from a human donor with aplastic anemia. V usage is TRBV10-3 and J usage is TRBJ2-7; maybe TRBD1 (6 bases). The CDR3 DNA sequence: TGTGCCAGCAAGCGCCAGGGGACAATCTACGAGCAGTACTTC. As protein: CASKRQGTIYEQYF.